The sequence of this T cell receptor (beta chain) was determined in a study of PD-1 blockade in classical Hodgkin lymphoma. Per the germline V gene, CDR1 is MNHNS and CDR2 is SASEGT. The CDR3 is made up of 15 amino acids. V was clipped by 6 bases and J by 3 bases, with 15 bases between them. The time point is: cycle 4 day 1 (C4D1), after 6 weeks of nivolumab. All the patients suffered relapse after autologous stem cell transplantation, and brentuximab vedotin exposure differed. Profiling relied on immunoSEQ multiplex PCR, and the TCRdb table lists in-frame clones only, not all of them. The table lists over 70,000 clones, roughly nine tenths of them singletons.

The sequence came from a human donor with classical Hodgkin lymphoma. Specimen: peripheral blood mononuclear cells (PBMCs), collected before the fourth cycle of nivolumab. The chain is built from TRBV6-1 and TRBJ1-3; possibly TRBD1 for D (5 bases). As DNA, the CDR3 is TGTGCCAGCAGGACCGACAGATCCGGTGGAAACACCATATATTTT. Amino acid sequence: CASRTDRSGGNTIYF.